The clone carrying this T cell receptor (beta chain) was observed at least ten times. The antigen is not known. At one end, the junction sequence differs from germline, possibly due to a read error. The data were obtained in a study of shared clonotypes between healthy human individuals. Study-level points and caveats: The study found lower generation probabilities in non-shared clonotypes than in those shared by all four donors. Sorted-subset sequencing, rarefaction showed, was incomplete despite large depth.

Here immunoSEQ multiplex PCR was the method, and the copy in TCRdb shows in-frame clones only, minus some. The table lists roughly 1,100,000 clones, more than 65% of them singletons. The donor population consisted of healthy HIV-negative adults with no recent acute infections or vaccinations. The sequence was obtained from a man in his late teens or twenties in good health. Source material: memory CD4+ T cells sorted from blood. The subset was: CD45RA-negative fraction.

The CDR3 bases are TGTGCTAGCAGCTTAGGGGTTAGCGGCCCCAAAGAGACCCAGTACTTC. This encodes CASSLGVSGPKETQYF. This chain uses TRBV7-7 with TRBJ2-5; D is perhaps TRBD2 (6 bases). This CDR3 has 16 amino acids. In germline, CDR1 is SSHAT, CDR2 FNYEAQ (reference sequence).